This TCR beta chain was sequenced in a study of naive and memory T cell subsets. This CDR3 region has 15 residues. The trim removed 1 base at V and 4 bases at J, leaving 7 bases unmatched. The germline CDR1 and CDR2 sequences are SGHDT and YYEEEE. This clonotype has a handful of counts. Its cognate antigen is unknown. The study, taken as a whole, reports: Findings for naive and memory subsets could not be checked against ground truth. Activation and differentiation may alter RNA-based TCR counts. A few larger clonotypes appeared in naive repertoires, especially CD8, possibly memory cells re-expressing CD45RA.

The beta constant-region primer was an equimolar mix of two oligonucleotides covering TRBC1 and TRBC2. TCRdb ran MiXCR on the UMI-ligation and nested PCR reads and lists one entry per CDR3 protein. The data contain 130,000 to 150,000 distinct CDR3 sequences, over 15% of them singletons. The TCR originated in a human donor in good health. Sequenced: naive CD4+ T cells from blood. The V and J genes are TRBV5-6 and TRBJ2-5; 7 bases fit TRBD1. The CDR3 reads CASSLPTTGRETQYF. CDR3 nucleotides: TGTGCCAGCAGCTTGCCCACGACAGGGAGAGAGACCCAGTACTTC. The whole variable domain, filled in from reference TRBV5-6 and TRBJ2-5, reads DAGVTQSPTHLIKTRGQQVTLRCSPKSGHDTVSWYQQALGQGPQFIFQYYEEEERQRGNFPDRFSGHQFPNYSSELNVNALLLGDSALYLCASSLPTTGRETQYFGPGTRLLVL.